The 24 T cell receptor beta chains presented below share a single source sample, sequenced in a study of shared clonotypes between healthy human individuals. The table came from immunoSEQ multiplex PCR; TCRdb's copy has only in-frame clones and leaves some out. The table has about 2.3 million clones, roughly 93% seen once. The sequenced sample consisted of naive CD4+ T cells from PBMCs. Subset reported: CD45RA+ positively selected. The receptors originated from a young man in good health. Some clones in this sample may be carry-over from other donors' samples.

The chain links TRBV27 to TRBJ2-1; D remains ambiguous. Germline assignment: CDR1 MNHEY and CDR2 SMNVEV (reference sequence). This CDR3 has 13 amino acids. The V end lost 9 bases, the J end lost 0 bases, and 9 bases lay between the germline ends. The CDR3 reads CARAEHSYNEQFF. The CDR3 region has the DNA TGTGCCAGGGCGGAACACTCCTACAATGAGCAGTTCTTC.

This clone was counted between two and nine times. CDR3: CAWRVQGNYGYTF. CDR3 coding DNA: TGTGCCTGGAGAGTACAGGGAAACTATGGCTACACCTTC. V gene TRBV30 combines with J gene TRBJ1-2, with TRBD1 as a possible D gene (6 bases). Between the trimmed V and J ends, which lost 3 bases and 2 bases, there was a span of 10 bases. Germline CDR1 and CDR2: GTSNPN and SVGIG (reference sequence). The CDR3 sequence is 13 residues long.

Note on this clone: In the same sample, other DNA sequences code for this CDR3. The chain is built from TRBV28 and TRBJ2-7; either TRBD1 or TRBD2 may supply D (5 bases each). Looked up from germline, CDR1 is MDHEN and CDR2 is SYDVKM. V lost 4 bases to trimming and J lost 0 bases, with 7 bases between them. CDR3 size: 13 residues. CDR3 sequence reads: CASSSGPSYEQYF. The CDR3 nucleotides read TGTGCCAGCAGTTCGGGACCCTCCTACGAGCAGTACTTC.

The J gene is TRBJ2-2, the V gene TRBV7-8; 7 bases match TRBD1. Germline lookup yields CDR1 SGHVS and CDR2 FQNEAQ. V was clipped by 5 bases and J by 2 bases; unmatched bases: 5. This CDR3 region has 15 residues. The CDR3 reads CASSPGTDNTGELFF. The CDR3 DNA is TGTGCCAGCAGCCCTGGGACAGATAACACCGGGGAGCTGTTTTTT.

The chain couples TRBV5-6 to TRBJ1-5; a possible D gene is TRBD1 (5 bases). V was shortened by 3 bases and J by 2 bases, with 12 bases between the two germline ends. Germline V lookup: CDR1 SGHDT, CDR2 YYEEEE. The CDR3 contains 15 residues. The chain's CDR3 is CASSWWGRGNQPQHF. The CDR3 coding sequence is TGTGCCAGCAGCTGGTGGGGCAGGGGCAATCAGCCCCAGCATTTT. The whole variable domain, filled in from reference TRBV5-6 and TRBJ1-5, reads DAGVTQSPTHLIKTRGQQVTLRCSPKSGHDTVSWYQQALGQGPQFIFQYYEEEERQRGNFPDRFSGHQFPNYSSELNVNALLLGDSALYLCASSWWGRGNQPQHFGDGTRLSIL.

Here the CDR3 reads CASSVGPPSNTGELFF. The CDR3 nucleotides are TGTGCCAGCAGCGTAGGCCCGCCTTCGAACACCGGGGAGCTGTTTTTT. This chain joins TRBV9 and TRBJ2-2; D is ambiguous. The length of the CDR3 is 16 residues. Germline lookup yields CDR1 SGDLS and CDR2 YYNGEE. Trimming removed 0 bases at V and 0 bases at J, with 9 bases between. The complete variable domain, with remaining parts taken from reference TRBV9 and TRBJ2-2, reads DSGVTQTPKHLITATGQRVTLRCSPRSGDLSVYWYQQSLDQGLQFLIQYYNGEERAKGNILERFSAQQFPDLHSELNLSSLELGDSALYFCASSVGPPSNTGELFFGEGSRLTVL.

The CDR3 DNA is TGTGCCAGCAGCTTAGGGGGCAGGAACCGACGTGGAAACACCATATATTTT. This translates into CASSLGGRNRRGNTIYF. The rearrangement joins TRBV11-2 to TRBJ1-3; D perhaps matches TRBD1 (5 bases). This CDR3 has 17 residues. Germline V gives CDR1 SGHAT, CDR2 FQNNGV. Trimming removed 1 base at V and 3 bases at J, with 16 bases between.

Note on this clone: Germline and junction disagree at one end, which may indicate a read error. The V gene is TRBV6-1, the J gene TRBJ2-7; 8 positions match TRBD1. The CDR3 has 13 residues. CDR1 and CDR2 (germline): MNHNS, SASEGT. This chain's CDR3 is CASNEGQGNEQYF. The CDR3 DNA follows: TGTGCCAGCAATGAAGGACAGGGCAACGAGCAGTACTTC.

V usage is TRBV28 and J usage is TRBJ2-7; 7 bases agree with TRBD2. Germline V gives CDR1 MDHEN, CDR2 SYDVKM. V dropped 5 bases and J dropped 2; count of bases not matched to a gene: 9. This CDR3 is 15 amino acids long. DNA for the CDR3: TGTGCCAGCAGTCCCCTGGCTAGCGGTACCTACGAGCAGTACTTC. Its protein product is CASSPLASGTYEQYF.

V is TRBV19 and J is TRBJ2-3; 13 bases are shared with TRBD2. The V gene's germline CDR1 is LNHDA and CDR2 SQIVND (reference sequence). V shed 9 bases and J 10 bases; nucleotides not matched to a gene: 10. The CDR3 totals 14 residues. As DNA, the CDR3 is TGTGCCAGCCAACTAGCGGGAGGGAAGAGCGCGCAGTATTTT. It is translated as CASQLAGGKSAQYF.

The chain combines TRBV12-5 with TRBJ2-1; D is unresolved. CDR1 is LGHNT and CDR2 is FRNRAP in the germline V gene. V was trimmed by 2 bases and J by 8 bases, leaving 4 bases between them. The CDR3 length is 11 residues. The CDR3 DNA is TGTGCTAGTGGTTTGTATGATGAGCAGTTCTTC. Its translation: CASGLYDEQFF.

CDR3 sequence reads: CASRNGGAGNQPQHF. The CDR3 DNA sequence: TGTGCCAGTAGGAACGGGGGGGCTGGCAATCAGCCCCAGCATTTT. This chain uses TRBV19 with TRBJ1-5, with D maybe TRBD1 (6 bases). Trimming took 6 bases from V and 2 from J, leaving 14 bases between them. This CDR3 spans 15 amino acids. In germline, CDR1 is LNHDA, CDR2 SQIVND (reference sequence).

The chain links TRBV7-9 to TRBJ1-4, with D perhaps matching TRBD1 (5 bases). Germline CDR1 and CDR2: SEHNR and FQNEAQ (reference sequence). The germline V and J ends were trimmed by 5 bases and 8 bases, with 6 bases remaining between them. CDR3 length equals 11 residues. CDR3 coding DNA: TGTGCCAGCAGCGAGGGGGAAAAACTGTTTTTT. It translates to CASSEGEKLFF.

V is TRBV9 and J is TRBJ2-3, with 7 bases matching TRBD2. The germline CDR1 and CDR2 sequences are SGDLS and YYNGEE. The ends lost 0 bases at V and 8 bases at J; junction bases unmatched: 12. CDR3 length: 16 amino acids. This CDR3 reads CASSVGFSGPMGTQYF. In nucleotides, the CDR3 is TGTGCCAGCAGCGTAGGGTTTAGCGGGCCGATGGGTACGCAGTATTTT.

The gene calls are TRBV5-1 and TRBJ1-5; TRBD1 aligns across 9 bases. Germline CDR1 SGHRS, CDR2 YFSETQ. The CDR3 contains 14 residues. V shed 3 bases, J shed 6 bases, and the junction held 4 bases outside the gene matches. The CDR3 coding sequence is TGCGCCAGCAGCTCCGGGACAGGGACTCAGCCCCAGCATTTT. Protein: CASSSGTGTQPQHF.

The CDR3 loop is CASSLWVGGLAGGSTSTDTQYF. CDR3 nucleotide sequence: TGTGCCAGCAGTTTATGGGTCGGGGGACTAGCGGGAGGGTCGACTAGCACAGATACGCAGTATTTT. The chain employs TRBV28 and TRBJ2-3; 16 positions match TRBD2. The CDR3 has 22 amino acids. Germline V gene data show CDR1 as MDHEN and CDR2 as SYDVKM. V gave up 0 bases and J gave up 0 bases; unmatched junction bases: 12.

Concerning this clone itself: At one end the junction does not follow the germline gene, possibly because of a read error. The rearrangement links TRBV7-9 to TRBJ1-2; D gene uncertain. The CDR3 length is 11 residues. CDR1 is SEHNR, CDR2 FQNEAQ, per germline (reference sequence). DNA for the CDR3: TGTGCCAGCAGCTTTTCCGGACCCGGGGCCTTC. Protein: CASSFSGPGAF.

The DNA of the CDR3 is TGTGCCAGCAGTGACTCTGGGCAGGGGGGCGGAAACACCATATATTTT. It codes for CASSDSGQGGGNTIYF. The rearrangement links TRBV6-4 to TRBJ1-3; 7 bases map to TRBD1. CDR3 size: 16 residues. J lost 4 bases, V lost 0 bases, and 6 bases had no gene match. Germline loops: CDR1 MRHNA, CDR2 SNTAGT.

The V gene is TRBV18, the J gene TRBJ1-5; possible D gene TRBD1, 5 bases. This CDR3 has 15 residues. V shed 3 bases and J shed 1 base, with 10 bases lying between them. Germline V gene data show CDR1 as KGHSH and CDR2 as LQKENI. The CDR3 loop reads CASSPGRQSNQPQHF. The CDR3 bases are TGTGCCAGCTCACCCGGGAGACAGAGCAATCAGCCCCAGCATTTT. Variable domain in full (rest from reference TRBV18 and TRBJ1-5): NAGVMQNPRHLVRRRGQEARLRCSPMKGHSHVYWYRQLPEEGLKFMVYLQKENIIDESGMPKERFSAEFPKEGPSILRIQQVVRGDSAAYFCASSPGRQSNQPQHFGDGTRLSIL.

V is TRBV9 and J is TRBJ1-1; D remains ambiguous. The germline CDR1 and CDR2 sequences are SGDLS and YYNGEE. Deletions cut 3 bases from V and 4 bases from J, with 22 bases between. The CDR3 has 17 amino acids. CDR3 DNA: TGTGCCAGCAGCGCCCAGATTGAGCCCCCCCCGCGCACTGAAGCTTTCTTT. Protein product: CASSAQIEPPPRTEAFF.

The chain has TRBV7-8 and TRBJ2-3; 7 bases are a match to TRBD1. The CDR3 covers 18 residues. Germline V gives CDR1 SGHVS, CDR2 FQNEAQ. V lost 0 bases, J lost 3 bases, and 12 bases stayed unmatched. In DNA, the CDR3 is TGTGCCAGCAGCTTAGCCTCACAGGGGCCCCCCGGAACAGATACGCAGTATTTT. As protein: CASSLASQGPPGTDTQYF.

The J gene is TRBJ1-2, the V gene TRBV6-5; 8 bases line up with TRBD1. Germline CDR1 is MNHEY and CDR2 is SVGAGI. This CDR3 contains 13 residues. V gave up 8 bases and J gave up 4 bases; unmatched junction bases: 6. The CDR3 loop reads CASRPTGGYGYTF. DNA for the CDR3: TGTGCCAGCCGACCCACAGGGGGCTATGGCTACACCTTC.

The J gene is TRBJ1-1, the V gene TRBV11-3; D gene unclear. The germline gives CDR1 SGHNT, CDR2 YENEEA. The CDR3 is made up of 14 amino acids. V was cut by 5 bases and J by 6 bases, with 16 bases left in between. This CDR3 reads CASSPGPAWAEAFF. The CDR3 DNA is TGTGCCAGCAGCCCCGGGCCCGCTTGGGCTGAAGCTTTCTTT.

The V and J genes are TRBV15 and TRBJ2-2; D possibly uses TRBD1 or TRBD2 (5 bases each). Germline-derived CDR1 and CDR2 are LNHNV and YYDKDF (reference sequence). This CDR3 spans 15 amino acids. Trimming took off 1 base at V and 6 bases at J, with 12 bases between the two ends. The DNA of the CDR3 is TGTGCCACCAGCAGAGTTGGGACCGGGCCCGGGGAGCTGTTTTTT. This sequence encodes CATSRVGTGPGELFF.